A selection of T cell receptor beta chains follows, all from one sample in a study of blood T cell repertoires in COVID-19. Libraries were prepared by immunoSEQ multiplex PCR; TCRdb keeps only in-frame clonotypes and omits some of them. The sample shows around 100,000 clones, roughly 92% of them seen only once. Sequences were obtained from peripheral blood. The receptors come from a woman aged 45 to 65 with COVID-19, enrolled during active disease. Each CDR3 is given with its conserved first and last residue. Size is stated for part of the rows, as once, few or many counts, or as a class when the clone is expanded.

clone_size: NA; v_call: TRBV30; j_call: TRBJ1-6; cdr3_aa: CAWSVGQGYNSPLHF
clone_size: NA; v_call: TRBV7-9; j_call: TRBJ1-5; cdr3_aa: CASSPGRRDQPQHF
clone_size: NA; v_call: TRBV6-5; j_call: TRBJ1-2; cdr3_aa: CASSYSGQGVFYGYTF
clone_size: once; v_call: TRBV3-1/TRBV3-2; j_call: TRBJ2-3; cdr3_aa: CASSGRGTRPPDTQYF
clone_size: NA; v_call: TRBV28; j_call: TRBJ2-7; cdr3_aa: CASSLGAYEQYF
clone_size: NA; v_call: TRBV5-1; j_call: TRBJ2-3; cdr3_aa: CASSLMEALEAPDTQYF
clone_size: NA; v_call: TRBV6-2/TRBV6-3; j_call: TRBJ1-2; cdr3_aa: CASSYLRIYGYTF
clone_size: NA; v_call: TRBV19; j_call: TRBJ1-2; cdr3_aa: CASSPQVQGYYGYTF
clone_size: NA; v_call: TRBV19; j_call: TRBJ2-2; cdr3_aa: CASRLQATGTSGGRTGELFF
clone_size: NA; v_call: TRBV5-1; j_call: TRBJ1-5; cdr3_aa: CASSLSQNQPQHF
clone_size: NA; v_call: TRBV30; j_call: TRBJ1-3; cdr3_aa: CAWTPTGAGNTIYF
clone_size: NA; v_call: TRBV18; j_call: TRBJ1-6; cdr3_aa: CASSPTGGAFSYSPLHF
clone_size: NA; v_call: TRBV9; j_call: TRBJ2-2; cdr3_aa: CASSVDLAGELFF
clone_size: NA; v_call: TRBV5-5; j_call: TRBJ2-5; cdr3_aa: CASRRDRGIGETQYF
clone_size: NA; v_call: TRBV6-2/TRBV6-3; j_call: TRBJ1-3; cdr3_aa: CASSYRSLTASGNTIYF
clone_size: NA; v_call: TRBV4-1; j_call: TRBJ2-2; cdr3_aa: CASSRPLVRTGELFF
clone_size: NA; v_call: TRBV5-8; j_call: TRBJ2-5; cdr3_aa: CASSPELNIETQYF
clone_size: NA; v_call: TRBV25-1; j_call: TRBJ1-6; cdr3_aa: CASSESGGKNSPLHF
clone_size: NA; v_call: TRBV11-2; j_call: TRBJ1-3; cdr3_aa: CASGTGSGNTIYF
clone_size: NA; v_call: TRBV6-5; j_call: TRBJ1-1; cdr3_aa: CASRIDRGTEAFF
clone_size: once; v_call: TRBV7-9; j_call: TRBJ2-7; cdr3_aa: CASTPGGTNYEQYF
clone_size: NA; v_call: TRBV18; j_call: TRBJ2-3; cdr3_aa: CASSLRQGMADTQYF
clone_size: NA; v_call: TRBV14; j_call: TRBJ2-5; cdr3_aa: CASSQGRRQGAMETQYF
clone_size: NA; v_call: TRBV27; j_call: TRBJ1-5; cdr3_aa: CASSFSGTGNQPQHF
clone_size: NA; v_call: TRBV2; j_call: TRBJ2-5; cdr3_aa: CASRAMRGGDETQYF
clone_size: NA; v_call: TRBV19; j_call: TRBJ2-1; cdr3_aa: CASTWTGYNEQFF
clone_size: few; v_call: TRBV13; j_call: TRBJ2-2; cdr3_aa: CASSFRTGGPGELFF
clone_size: NA; v_call: TRBV7-6; j_call: TRBJ2-3; cdr3_aa: CASSPMGSGGTDTQYF
clone_size: NA; v_call: TRBV2; j_call: TRBJ1-6; cdr3_aa: CASSERTGGSSPLHF
clone_size: NA; v_call: TRBV7-7; j_call: TRBJ1-5; cdr3_aa: CASSQGSNQPQHF
clone_size: NA; v_call: TRBV7-9; j_call: TRBJ1-1; cdr3_aa: CASSALEGSNTEAFF
clone_size: NA; v_call: TRBV19; j_call: TRBJ1-1; cdr3_aa: CASSSPGATEAFF
clone_size: once; v_call: TRBV10-2; j_call: TRBJ1-2; cdr3_aa: CASSDTGTYGYTF
clone_size: NA; v_call: TRBV5-4; j_call: TRBJ1-5; cdr3_aa: CASSLEIGAGDQPQHF
clone_size: NA; v_call: TRBV28; j_call: TRBJ2-7; cdr3_aa: CASSFGGVAYEQYF
clone_size: once; v_call: TRBV6-5; j_call: TRBJ1-6; cdr3_aa: CASRERGVYNSPLHF
clone_size: NA; v_call: TRBV7-2; j_call: TRBJ1-2; cdr3_aa: CASSLDSFNYGYTF
clone_size: NA; v_call: TRBV7-2; j_call: TRBJ2-3; cdr3_aa: CASSLLGRGITDTQYF
clone_size: NA; v_call: TRBV30; j_call: TRBJ1-6; cdr3_aa: CAWRTGNSPLHF
clone_size: NA; v_call: TRBV24-1; j_call: TRBJ2-7; cdr3_aa: CAHGSGGTSYEQYF
clone_size: NA; v_call: TRBV18; j_call: TRBJ1-1; cdr3_aa: CASSPRAGKMNTEAFF
clone_size: NA; v_call: TRBV7-6; j_call: TRBJ1-5; cdr3_aa: CASSLEGRLSNQPQHF
clone_size: NA; v_call: TRBV5-6; j_call: TRBJ2-7; cdr3_aa: CASSQPLGRGTYEQYF
clone_size: NA; v_call: TRBV18; j_call: TRBJ1-5; cdr3_aa: CASSLSDRRYNQPQHF
clone_size: NA; v_call: TRBV11-2; j_call: TRBJ2-2; cdr3_aa: CASSSTGTRGGELFF
clone_size: NA; v_call: TRBV4-3; j_call: TRBJ2-1; cdr3_aa: CASSQVPAGSWNEQFF